These 17 T cell receptor beta chains originate from one sample sequenced in a study of OX40 agonist ivuxolimab in advanced cancers. The method behind the library was the immunoSEQ multiplex PCR assay. Entries here come from immuneACCESS through TCRdb and include only in-frame sequences with V and J called. Some clones fail to appear in such tables; in the studies checked, an unresolved V gene covers under half of the shortfall, and the cause of the remainder is unknown. Recorded for this sample are 70,000 to 80,000 clones; over 75% of them occurred a single time. The ten most abundant clones make up 4% to 6% of the sample. The material was CD4+ or CD8+ T cells sorted from blood, obtained in a trial of the OX40 agonist ivuxolimab. These receptors were taken from an adult with an advanced solid tumor such as melanoma, head and neck, liver or kidney cancer.

About this clone: The same CDR3 arises from other DNA sequences in this sample as well. The genes are TRBV5-6 and TRBJ1-1; possibly TRBD1 for D (5 bases). The germline V gene encodes CDR1 SGHDT and CDR2 YYEEEE. The CDR3 totals 14 residues. Between the trimmed V and J ends, which lost 4 bases and 4 bases, there was a span of 14 bases. This CDR3 is CASSLRVGGTEAFF. For the CDR3, the DNA is TGTGCCAGCAGCCTCAGGGTTGGAGGCACTGAAGCTTTCTTT.

The chain carries TRBV6-1 and TRBJ1-2; 7 bases map to TRBD1. Germline V lookup: CDR1 MNHNS, CDR2 SASEGT. The CDR3 spans 14 residues. J was trimmed by 6 bases and V by 7 bases; bases with no gene match: 11. CDR3 sequence: CASKLTGQADGYTF. As DNA, the CDR3 is TGTGCCAGCAAGTTGACAGGGCAAGCTGATGGCTACACCTTC.

The rearrangement links TRBV11-2 to TRBJ2-2, with D possibly matching TRBD2 (6 bases). The germline gives CDR1 SGHAT, CDR2 FQNNGV. Trimming removed 8 bases from V and 4 bases from J, with 14 bases in between. The CDR3 runs to 14 residues. For the CDR3, the DNA is TGTGCCAGCGGGGGAGTGGGGGGCACCGGGGAGCTGTTTTTT. Residues: CASGGVGGTGELFF.

The J gene is TRBJ1-2, the V gene TRBV18; a weak D match, TRBD1 (6 bases). The CDR3 is 14 amino acids. V dropped 6 bases and J dropped 6 bases, with 17 bases sitting between them. In germline, CDR1 is KGHSH, CDR2 LQKENI. This CDR3 is CASSLSQGYDGYTF. The DNA of the CDR3 is TGTGCCAGCTCTCTTTCACAGGGTTACGATGGCTACACCTTC.

The rearrangement links TRBV5-1 to TRBJ2-3; perhaps TRBD2 as D (5 bases). Between the trimmed V and J ends, which lost 4 bases and 3 bases, there was a span of 9 bases. The CDR3 is 13 residues long. Per germline, CDR1 SGHRS and CDR2 YFSETQ. Here the CDR3 reads CASSNTRTDTQYF. As DNA, the CDR3 is TGCGCCAGCAGCAATACTAGAACAGATACGCAGTATTTT.

V is TRBV19 and J is TRBJ2-7, with 10 bases that match TRBD1. The J segment lost 7 bases and the V segment lost 5 bases, leaving 5 bases of the junction unmatched. There are 13 residues in the CDR3. The germline CDR1 and CDR2 sequences are LNHDA and SQIVND (reference sequence). Here the CDR3 reads CASSGTGVGEQYF. The CDR3 DNA reads as TGTGCCAGTAGTGGGACAGGGGTAGGAGAGCAGTACTTC.

V is TRBV2 and J is TRBJ1-4; D is unresolved. The CDR3 consists of 16 residues. V shed 4 bases and J shed 5 bases, with 17 bases lying between them. In germline, CDR1 is SNHLY, CDR2 FYNNEI. In DNA, the CDR3 is TGTGCCAGCAGTGTCATAACGGGTGCTGCGAATGAAAAACTGTTTTTT. Translating it yields CASSVITGAANEKLFF.

The gene calls are TRBV2 and TRBJ2-3, with TRBD2 matching 7 bases. Trimming removed 5 bases from V and 5 bases from J; junction bases left unmatched: 1. Germline loops: CDR1 SNHLY, CDR2 FYNNEI. This CDR3 contains 12 residues. The CDR3 coding sequence is TGTGCCAGCAGTTGGGGGGGAGATACGCAGTATTTT. This encodes CASSWGGDTQYF.

The table lists this clone with a count of one. DNA of the CDR3: TGTGCCAGTAGTAACACCGACAGGGTAAATGGCTACACCTTC. It yields the protein CASSNTDRVNGYTF. V usage is TRBV19 and J usage is TRBJ1-2; 7 bases line up with TRBD1. Germline assignment: CDR1 LNHDA and CDR2 SQIVND (reference sequence). Germline trimming cut 4 bases from V and 6 bases from J; bases unmatched to any gene: 8. The CDR3 has 14 amino acids.

The chain has TRBV29-1 and TRBJ1-1; D unresolved. Germline V CDR1 and CDR2: SQVTM, ANQGSEA. The CDR3 sequence is 11 residues long. Trimming took off 4 bases at V and 5 bases at J, with 8 bases between the two ends. CDR3 amino acids: CSVVAETEAFF. The CDR3 DNA follows: TGCAGCGTTGTGGCGGAAACTGAAGCTTTCTTT.

The J gene is TRBJ1-2, the V gene TRBV6-4, with 8 bases fitting TRBD1. Germline CDR1 MRHNA, CDR2 SNTAGT. V was clipped by 6 bases and J by 4 bases; unmatched bases: 13. The CDR3 loop spans 16 amino acids. In nucleotides, the CDR3 is TGTGCCAGCAGCGCCGGGACAGGCCCCGGCGTCTATGGCTACACCTTC. Its translation is CASSAGTGPGVYGYTF.

The gene calls are TRBV2 and TRBJ2-1; 12 bases are a match to TRBD2. The CDR3 extends over 18 amino acids. V dropped 7 bases and J dropped 0; count of bases not matched to a gene: 10. CDR1 is SNHLY, CDR2 FYNNEI, per germline. The CDR3 DNA follows: TGTGCCAGCAACTTACTAGCGGGAGGTACGAACTCCTACAATGAGCAGTTCTTC. The encoded protein is CASNLLAGGTNSYNEQFF.

This clone appeared once. The V gene is TRBV7-2, the J gene TRBJ2-5; 8 bases fit TRBD2. Germline-derived CDR1 and CDR2 are SGHTA and FQGNSA. V shed 4 bases, J shed 5 bases, and the junction held 6 bases outside the gene matches. CDR3 size: 14 residues. CDR3 amino acids: CASSSGLVTETQYF. DNA of the CDR3: TGTGCCAGCAGCTCGGGACTAGTCACGGAGACCCAGTACTTC.

This rearrangement joins TRBV7-3 to TRBJ2-5; D unclear. V lost 5 bases, J lost 1 base, and 8 bases lay in between. The germline V gene has CDR1 SGHTA and CDR2 FQGTGA. This CDR3 contains 13 residues. The CDR3 DNA is TGTGCCAGCAGCCCCGGGCCCCAAGAGACCCAGTACTTC. This translates into CASSPGPQETQYF.

J is TRBJ2-7 and V is TRBV2; 8 nucleotides match TRBD2. The CDR3 is 15 residues long. J was trimmed by 2 bases and V by 8 bases; bases with no gene match: 11. From germline, CDR1 is SNHLY and CDR2 FYNNEI. CDR3 in DNA: TGTGCCAGCCTCATCGGGGGGGACTGGGCCTACGAGCAGTACTTC. Its protein product is CASLIGGDWAYEQYF.

This chain uses TRBV6-4 with TRBJ2-1; D possibly uses TRBD1 or TRBD2 (6 bases each). V was shortened by 3 bases and J by 4 bases, with 10 bases between the two germline ends. Germline CDR1 and CDR2: MRHNA and SNTAGT. This CDR3 spans 14 amino acids. The CDR3 reads CASSEGGLYNEQFF. DNA for the CDR3: TGTGCCAGCAGTGAGGGGGGCTTGTACAATGAGCAGTTCTTC.

This clone occurred a few times. The CDR3 DNA sequence: TGTGCCTGGGCCCGGACTAGTGCAGATACGCAGTATTTT. It translates to CAWARTSADTQYF. This rearrangement joins TRBV30 to TRBJ2-3; 7 bases align to TRBD2. The germline V gene encodes CDR1 GTSNPN and CDR2 SVGIG (reference sequence). The CDR3 length is 13 residues. The junction had 6 bases not matched to a gene; V was cut back by 5 bases and J by 4 bases.